This T cell receptor beta chain originates from a study of tumor-infiltrating lymphocytes in oesophageal squamous cell carcinoma. MiXCR, run by TCRdb on the PCR reads, gives a single entry per CDR3 protein. The sample consists of some 11,000 distinct CDR3 sequences, roughly 52% of them appearing once. This CDR3 spans 16 amino acids. Germline loops: CDR1 LGHDT, CDR2 YNNKEL (reference sequence). Trimming removed 0 bases at V and 6 bases at J, with 14 bases between. The receptor was isolated from a female donor with esophageal squamous cell carcinoma. What was sequenced was esophageal tumor tissue. The V call is TRBV3-1, the J call TRBJ1-4; D gene unclear. The CDR3 here is CASSQDVVPPDEKLFF. CDR3 nucleotide sequence: TGTGCCAGCAGCCAAGATGTAGTACCCCCTGATGAAAAACTGTTTTTT.